This T cell receptor beta chain emerged from a study of shared clonotypes between healthy human individuals. The study, taken as a whole, reports: Shared clonotypes: approximately 5.3% naive CD4, about 3.5% naive CD8, about 2.5% memory CD4, about 0.4% memory CD8.

Naive CD8 populations comprised CD45RO-negative cells positively selected for CCR7, excluding terminally differentiated effector memory CD45RA+ cells. The CDR3 runs to 13 residues. Germline V gene sequence: CDR1 SGHVS, CDR2 FQNEAQ. Trimming stripped 2 bases from V and 6 bases from J, with 8 bases between. Concerning this clone itself: Its antigen is as yet unknown.

Assay used: immunoSEQ multiplex PCR; TCRdb lists only in-frame clones, some missing. The sample gives some 600,000 clones, around 96% of which show up once; 0.11% is in the top ten. This TCR was recovered from a woman aged 25 to 39 in good health. The chain joins TRBV7-8 to TRBJ2-1; D may match TRBD1 or TRBD2 (5 bases each). Sequenced sample: naive CD8+ T cells sorted from blood. CDR3 DNA sequence: TGTGCCAGCAGCTTATCTGGGGGCAATGAGCAGTTCTTC. It codes for CASSLSGGNEQFF.